This TCR beta chain emerged from a study of blood T cell repertoires in COVID-19. Across the study: From the United States, Italy and Spain came samples of acute and convalescent COVID-19.

The repertoire was sequenced with immunoSEQ multiplex PCR; TCRdb's copy has only in-frame clones and lacks some. The sample holds under 150,000 clones; around 80% are singletons and the top ten take 2% to 3%. Participant ages covered about 18 to 90 years across some 25 US areas. Donors were grouped by their self-reported clinical history. The sequence derives from a man aged 40-50 years with acute COVID-19. The source material was PBMCs or T cells enriched from blood (not recorded which).

CDR3 in amino acids: CASTTGVAGYTF. In DNA form, the CDR3 reads TGTGCCAGCACGACAGGGGTGGCTGGCTACACCTTC. The V call is TRBV6-5, the J call TRBJ1-2; 8 bases are shared with TRBD1. Germline CDR1 reads MNHEY; CDR2 reads SVGAGI. Trimming at V came to 7 bases and at J to 7 bases, leaving 5 bases not matched to a gene. CDR3 length: 12 residues.